This T cell receptor (beta chain) emerged from a study of post-analysis software for immune sequencing data. Study-level information: Included among the disease courses, which were recorded for the cohort, were relapsing-remitting, secondary progressive and progressive-relapsing multiple sclerosis. Broader study findings: Samples prepared in the same batch strongly co-clustered by F measure. The five TRBV segments detected at higher frequency in patients than in controls included TRBV5-6, TRBV5-1 and TRBV20-1.

Germline trimming cut 5 bases from V and 3 bases from J; bases unmatched to any gene: 10. CDR1 and CDR2 from the germline V gene are SGHRS and YFSETQ. This CDR3 spans 15 amino acids. In its sample, this clonotype was seen a few times. As yet, its antigen is unknown. TCR beta cDNA libraries included unique molecular identifiers. TCRdb reprocessed the PCR reads with MiXCR, giving one entry per CDR3 protein. The top ten clones hold roughly 0.53% of a sample with hundreds of thousands of distinct CDR3 sequences, roughly 30% of them seen once. This clonotype originated in a girl aged 10 to 17 with multiple sclerosis. Material for sequencing was blood. This chain links TRBV5-1 with TRBJ2-7, with 8 bases that match TRBD1. The CDR3 protein is CASSTGQGANYEQYF. In DNA form, the CDR3 reads TGCGCCAGCAGTACCGGACAGGGTGCCAACTACGAGCAGTACTTC.